The next 8 T cell receptor beta chains were all read from a single sample in a study of blood T cell repertoires in COVID-19. Assay: immunoSEQ multiplex PCR; the TCRdb copy retains only in-frame clones and omits some. The sample carries hundreds of thousands of clones, roughly 89% recorded once. Sequencing used peripheral blood. Every receptor here comes from a woman in her forties with COVID-19, enrolled during active disease.

The chain combines TRBV3-1 (or the pseudogene TRBV3-2) with TRBJ1-2, with 7 bases fitting TRBD1. CDR3 size: 18 residues. V shed 2 bases, J shed 4 bases, and the junction held 16 bases outside the gene matches. In germline, CDR1 is LGHDT, CDR2 YNNKEL (reference sequence). In nucleotides, the CDR3 is TGTGCCAGCAGCCAATCCCCCCCAGAGGACAGGAGGCCCTATGGCTACACCTTC. Its protein product is CASSQSPPEDRRPYGYTF.

The chain uses TRBV30 and TRBJ2-3, with a tentative D call TRBD1 (5 bases). V was cut by 1 base and J by 6 bases, with 14 bases left in between. CDR1 and CDR2 (germline): GTSNPN, SVGIG (reference sequence). The CDR3 covers 14 residues. The CDR3 DNA follows: TGTGCCTGGAGTGGCTGGGGCTCGGCGGATACGCAGTATTTT. Protein product: CAWSGWGSADTQYF.

CDR3 loop: CASAKQTGTSGSQSYEQYF. CDR3 bases: TGTGCCAGCGCTAAACAAACCGGGACTAGCGGATCTCAATCCTACGAGCAGTACTTC. The V and J genes are TRBV19 and TRBJ2-7; 11 bases line up with TRBD2. CDR1 is LNHDA and CDR2 is SQIVND in the germline V gene (reference sequence). This CDR3 comprises 19 residues. J lost 1 base, V lost 9 bases, and 20 bases had no gene match.

This clone was seen a single time. The chain employs TRBV7-9 and TRBJ2-7; no reliable D call. The CDR3 has 13 amino acids. Germline loops: CDR1 SEHNR, CDR2 FQNEAQ (reference sequence). The V gene lost 6 bases and the J gene lost 2 bases, with 11 bases spanning the gap. The CDR3 region is CASRPQETYEQYF. The CDR3 DNA sequence: TGTGCCAGCAGGCCTCAGGAAACCTACGAGCAGTACTTC.

The chain employs TRBV5-5 and TRBJ2-1, with D perhaps matching TRBD2 (5 bases). Germline assignment: CDR1 SGHKS and CDR2 YYEKEE (reference sequence). The CDR3 has 15 residues. V was pared by 3 bases and J by 10 bases, with 20 bases between. The CDR3 region is CASSSLEGIWREQFF. The CDR3 DNA sequence: TGTGCCAGCAGCTCCCTAGAGGGTATTTGGCGGGAGCAGTTCTTC. The full variable domain, completed using reference TRBV5-5 and TRBJ2-1, is DAGVTQSPTHLIKTRGQQVTLRCSPISGHKSVSWYQQVLGQGPQFIFQYYEKEERGRGNFPDRFSARQFPNYSSELNVNALLLGDSALYLCASSSLEGIWREQFFGPGTRLTVL.

The chain links TRBV18 to TRBJ1-1; D gene ambiguous. The V gene lost 1 base and the J gene lost 8 bases, with 5 bases spanning the gap. The CDR3 has 11 amino acids. In germline, CDR1 is KGHSH, CDR2 LQKENI. For the CDR3, the DNA is TGTGCCAGCTCACCACTGGAGGAAGCTTTCTTT. Translation: CASSPLEEAFF.

The chain links TRBV6-4 to TRBJ2-1, with TRBD1 identical over 8 bases. The CDR3 sequence is 17 residues long. The ends lost 3 bases at V and 0 bases at J; junction bases unmatched: 7. Germline CDR1 reads MRHNA; CDR2 reads SNTAGT. In DNA form, the CDR3 reads TGTGCCAGCAGTGAGAGCACAGGGGGGAGCTCCTACAATGAGCAGTTCTTC. Translated, it gives CASSESTGGSSYNEQFF.

The gene calls are TRBV4-1 and TRBJ2-1; TRBD2 matches at 9 bases. With V trimmed by 0 bases and J by 4 bases, 10 bases remained unmatched. The CDR3 is made up of 18 amino acids. CDR1 MGHRA and CDR2 YSYEKL come from the germline V gene. The CDR3 DNA is TGCGCCAGCAGCCAAGACGTTGTCGGACTAGCGCCGTACAATGAGCAGTTCTTC. It translates to CASSQDVVGLAPYNEQFF.